This T cell receptor beta chain was observed in a study of radiation and T cells in renal cell carcinoma. Noted time point: blood 4 weeks post-SBRT, at nephrectomy. The treatment here: 15 Gy SBRT to primary tumor, nephrectomy 4 weeks later. TCRdb's table, derived via immunoSEQ multiplex PCR, lists solely in-frame clones and lacks some. The table lists around 170,000 clones, roughly 90% of them singletons. The CDR3 runs to 11 residues. Germline-derived CDR1 and CDR2 are DFQATT and SNEGSKA (reference sequence). V gave up 6 bases and J gave up 12 bases, with 15 bases separating them. This specimen consisted of blood, obtained from a patient whose treatment included radiotherapy and nephrectomy. The sequence was obtained from a woman in her 50s with renal cell carcinoma. J is TRBJ2-4 and V is TRBV20-1; D is unclear. The DNA for the CDR3 is TGCAGTGCAAGCCTAGTAAATGATCAGTACTTC. As protein: CSASLVNDQYF.